These T cell receptor beta chains were read from a single sample in a study of chemoradiotherapy in HPV16-positive cancers. TCRdb's copy holds only in-frame clones and misses some; the assay was immunoSEQ multiplex PCR. The sample has some 9,700 clones, over 65% seen once. The specimen was taken from a patient who underwent chemoradiotherapy. These receptor sequences come from a human donor with HPV-associated anogenital cancer. Both conserved end residues are part of each CDR3.

V | CDR3
TRBV2 | CASSAFRAREKLFF
TRBV10-3 | CAIGRADRYGYTF
TRBV7-2 | CASSASSYNSPLHF
TRBV7-6 | CASSLRDTGYSSGNTIYF
TRBV5-4 | CASSGGGYNEQFF
TRBV29-1 | CSVAPRLADTQYF
TRBV19 | CASSIGVEGYEQYF
TRBV6-5 | CATREGGPGEQYF
TRBV14 | CASSQDPRVGVKTQYF
TRBV5-1 | CASSPGRSSNQPQHF
TRBV7-9 | CASSLVSSGNTIYF
TRBV2 | CAGTGGIITDTQYF
TRBV7-9 | CASSSRDGTDTQYF
TRBV6-6 | CASSYGAGHSYEQYF
TRBV4-1 | CASTPGGLTNGEQFF
TRBV15 | CATSIATGYEQYF
TRBV7-9 | CASRVDRGEQYF
TRBV7-8 | CASTFGMAGELFF
TRBV7-9 | CASSRTEGNTIYF
TRBV30 | CAWTLQGGTTNEKLFF
TRBV6-1 | CASSEVESHTEAFF
TRBV9 | CASSVVGAHNEQFF
TRBV15 | CATSRVYEGGGPEAFF
TRBV28 | CATRSRATNEKLFF
TRBV5-4 | CASSGRLAGGPDNEQFF
TRBV5-1 | CASSLAGGAGANVLTF
TRBV19 | CASRQQASSGEQYF
TRBV7-2 | CASRSGRVGEQYF
TRBV30 | CAWSVGQGANEKLFF
TRBV30 | CAWRRKGLYEQYF
TRBV10-3 | CASGTGPDSNQPQHF
TRBV10-3 | CATTSRDEQYF
TRBV7-2 | CASSSTTQGFDEQYF
TRBV7-2 | CASSERQVAYEQYF
TRBV4-1 | CASSPLWTSGGAGELFF
TRBV5-1 | CASSLGELAFF
TRBV18 | CASSPGEGHYEQYF
TRBV5-4 | CASNRGGNTEAFF
TRBV5-1 | CASSLRPGTDTQYF
TRBV5-4 | CASSLEAVGGEKLFF
TRBV29-1 | CSVEYGPYEQYF
TRBV2 | CASSASGDSYNEQFF
TRBV4-1 | CASSPGETQYF
TRBV7-6 | CASSLAPPGSSSYNEQFF
TRBV27 | CASSSRQGGSEAFF
TRBV28 | CASSGTWGSGGERTDTQYF
TRBV5-4 | CASSLEGVRDNEQFF
TRBV18 | CASYPSGGAADTQYF
TRBV7-2 | CASSLAGRAGSPLHF
TRBV18 | CASSPPGHREGYGYTF
TRBV7-2 | CASSSGVGVYSPLHF